This T cell receptor beta chain originates from a study of T cell responses to AZD1222 COVID-19 vaccine. Only in-frame clones appear in the TCRdb table, and some are missing; sequencing was by immunoSEQ multiplex PCR. The data hold tens of thousands of clones, with more than 70% observed a single time. Sequenced material: peripheral blood, taken on day 0 of AZD1222 vaccination. This clonotype was obtained from an adult in good health.

The CDR3 nucleotides are TGTGCCAGTAGTATCGGGGGACAGGGTGGCACTGAAGCTTTCTTT. Its protein is CASSIGGQGGTEAFF. The chain links TRBV19 to TRBJ1-1; 9 nucleotides match TRBD1. This CDR3 comprises 15 residues. The ends lost 3 bases at V and 4 bases at J; junction bases unmatched: 6. Germline values: CDR1 LNHDA, CDR2 SQIVND (reference sequence).